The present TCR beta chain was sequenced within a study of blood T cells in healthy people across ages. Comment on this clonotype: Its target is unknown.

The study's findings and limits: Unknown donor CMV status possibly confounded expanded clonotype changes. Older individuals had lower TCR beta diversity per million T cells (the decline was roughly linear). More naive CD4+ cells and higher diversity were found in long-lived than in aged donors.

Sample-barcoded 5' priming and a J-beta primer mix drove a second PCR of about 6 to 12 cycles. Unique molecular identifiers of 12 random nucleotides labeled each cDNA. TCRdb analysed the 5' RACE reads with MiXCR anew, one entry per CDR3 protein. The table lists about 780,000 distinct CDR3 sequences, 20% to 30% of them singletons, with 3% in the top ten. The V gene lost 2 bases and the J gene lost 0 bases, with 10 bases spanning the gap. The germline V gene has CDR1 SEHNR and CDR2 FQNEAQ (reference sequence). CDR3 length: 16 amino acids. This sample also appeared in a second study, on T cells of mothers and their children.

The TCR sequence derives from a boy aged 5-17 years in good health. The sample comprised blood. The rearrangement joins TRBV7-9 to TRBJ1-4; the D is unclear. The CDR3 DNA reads TGTGCCAGCAGCTTATCCCGAGGTGCAACTAATGAAAAACTGTTTTTT. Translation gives CASSLSRGATNEKLFF.